The 18 T cell receptor beta chains below were found in one sample sequenced in a study of technical replicates of blood from several donors. Clones were sequenced by immunoSEQ multiplex PCR, and TCRdb holds only the in-frame ones, with some missing. The sample lists more than 11,000 clones; approximately 86% were seen once. The sequenced sample was PBMCs. The origin of the receptors is a human donor in good health.

The chain links TRBV7-3 to TRBJ2-2, with TRBD2 matching 8 bases. V dropped 3 bases and J dropped 8; count of bases not matched to a gene: 14. CDR1 SGHTA and CDR2 FQGTGA come from the germline V gene. This CDR3 is built from 17 residues. The DNA of the CDR3 is TGTGCCAGCAGCTTTCACTCCGGGAGGGCAGGTCGAGGGGAGCTGTTTTTT. This translates into CASSFHSGRAGRGELFF.

The chain has TRBV6-6 and TRBJ2-7; 8 bases fit TRBD1. The CDR3 has 15 amino acids. V was clipped by 2 bases and J by 5 bases; unmatched bases: 8. Looked up from germline, CDR1 is MNHNY and CDR2 is SVGAGI (reference sequence). CDR3 bases: TGTGCCAGCAGTTACCAGACAGGGGTGCGGGACGAGCAGTACTTC. It is translated as CASSYQTGVRDEQYF.

This rearrangement joins TRBV5-6 to TRBJ1-1; D unclear. Deletions cut 3 bases from V and 8 bases from J, with 8 bases between. The length of the CDR3 is 11 residues. Per the germline V gene, CDR1 is SGHDT and CDR2 is YYEEEE. The CDR3 nucleotides read TGTGCCAGCAGCTCGGGAAGCGAAGCTTTCTTT. This translates into CASSSGSEAFF. The full variable domain, completed using reference TRBV5-6 and TRBJ1-1, is DAGVTQSPTHLIKTRGQQVTLRCSPKSGHDTVSWYQQALGQGPQFIFQYYEEEERQRGNFPDRFSGHQFPNYSSELNVNALLLGDSALYLCASSSGSEAFFGQGTRLTVV.

The V gene is TRBV14, the J gene TRBJ1-4; D might be TRBD1 (6 bases). Germline CDR1 reads SGHDN; CDR2 reads FVKESK. Trimming removed 4 bases at V and 8 bases at J, with 14 bases between. CDR3 length equals 14 residues. The CDR3 protein is CASSRTQGIEKLFF. CDR3 bases: TGTGCCAGCAGCCGAACACAGGGTATCGAAAAACTGTTTTTT.

The rearrangement uses TRBV6-6 and TRBJ1-2, with D uncertain. This CDR3 contains 13 residues. V shed 6 bases and J shed 2 bases, with 10 bases lying between them. CDR1 and CDR2 from the germline V gene are MNHNY and SVGAGI (reference sequence). CDR3 region: CASSPGANYGYTF. CDR3 coding DNA: TGTGCCAGCAGCCCCGGAGCCAACTATGGCTACACCTTC.

The chain links TRBV27 to TRBJ2-7; TRBD1 might be the D (6 bases). V lost 8 bases and J lost 4, with 15 bases in between. The germline CDR1 and CDR2 sequences are MNHEY and SMNVEV (reference sequence). This CDR3 contains 13 residues. For the CDR3, the DNA is TGTGCCAGCTCCAGGGGTTTAGTATACGAGCAGTACTTC. It translates to CASSRGLVYEQYF.

This clone turned up a few times. The chain employs TRBV18 and TRBJ1-5; TRBD1 is a possible D gene (5 bases). Germline assignment: CDR1 KGHSH and CDR2 LQKENI. The ends were cut back, 4 bases at V and 4 bases at J, with 29 bases in the middle. This CDR3 is built from 20 residues. The CDR3 nucleotides read TGTGCCAGCTCACTGATGCAGACGGAAGATTGGTCGGGGGGGAATCAGCCCCAGCATTTT. Amino acids: CASSLMQTEDWSGGNQPQHF.

The rearrangement uses TRBV28 and TRBJ2-7, with D perhaps TRBD2 (5 bases). The CDR3 loop spans 13 amino acids. Deletions cut 5 bases from V and 3 bases from J, with 11 bases between. CDR1 is MDHEN, CDR2 SYDVKM, per germline. For the CDR3, the DNA is TGTGCCAGCAGTCTCACTAGTTACTACGAGCAGTACTTC. Its protein is CASSLTSYYEQYF.

This rearrangement joins TRBV10-2 to TRBJ2-1, with D perhaps matching TRBD2 (5 bases). This CDR3 contains 13 residues. V lost 2 bases and J lost 11, with 13 bases in between. Looked up from germline, CDR1 is WSHSY and CDR2 is SAAADI. This chain's CDR3 is CASSEVGDGKQFF. The CDR3, as DNA: TGCGCCAGCAGTGAGGTGGGAGATGGGAAGCAGTTCTTC.

A few counts support this clone. The DNA of the CDR3 is TGTGCCAGCAGTTTACAGGGAAACTATGGCTACACCTTC. Protein sequence: CASSLQGNYGYTF. This rearrangement joins TRBV27 to TRBJ1-2; tentative D call: TRBD1 (5 bases). The CDR3 is 13 residues long. The V end lost 2 bases, the J end lost 2 bases, and 6 bases lay between the germline ends. Germline CDR1 and CDR2: MNHEY and SMNVEV (reference sequence).

The chain employs TRBV30 and TRBJ2-7; 7 bases align to TRBD2. With V trimmed by 5 bases and J by 6 bases, 10 bases remained unmatched. CDR3 length: 13 residues. The germline V gene has CDR1 GTSNPN and CDR2 SVGIG (reference sequence). The CDR3, as DNA: TGTGCCTGGGGAGTGGGGGGGAGAAGCGAGCAGTACTTC. Its protein is CAWGVGGRSEQYF. The whole variable domain, remainder taken from reference TRBV30 and TRBJ2-7, is SQTIHQWPATLVQPVGSPLSLECTVEGTSNPNLYWYRQAAGRGLQLLFYSVGIGQISSEVPQNLSASRPQDRQFILSSKKLLLSDSGFYLCAWGVGGRSEQYFGPGTRLTVT.

With respect to this clone: The junction departs from the called germline gene at one end, perhaps through a read error. This chain uses TRBV7-9 with TRBJ1-1; no firm D call. This CDR3 has 13 residues. CDR1 is SEHNR and CDR2 is FQNEAQ in the germline V gene (reference sequence). CDR3 in DNA: TGTGCCAGCAGCTTGGGCGGGAACCCTGAAGCTTTCTTT. Translation gives CASSLGGNPEAFF.

With regard to this clone: The DNA is omitted, as the CDR3 cannot be located on it reliably, and the CDR3 follows TCRdb's listing. The V call is TRBV19, the J call TRBJ2-6; the table names TRBD1, a call not compared with the DNA. CDR1 and CDR2 from the germline V gene are LNHDA and SQIVND (reference sequence). The CDR3 adds up to 15 amino acids, both ends counted. The CDR3 here is CASSILASGANVLTF.

The chain has TRBV11-3 and TRBJ2-2; D perhaps matches TRBD1 (6 bases). The CDR3 is 17 residues long. CDR1 SGHNT and CDR2 YENEEA come from the germline V gene. The V end lost 1 base, the J end lost 0 bases, and 12 bases lay between the germline ends. The CDR3 loop reads CASSLAATGTNTGELFF. The CDR3 DNA sequence: TGTGCCAGCAGCTTAGCCGCAACAGGGACGAACACCGGGGAGCTGTTTTTT.

The gene calls are TRBV7-8 and TRBJ1-1; D call uncertain. Germline values: CDR1 SGHVS, CDR2 FQNEAQ. This CDR3 has 14 amino acids. V was cut by 2 bases and J by 1 base, with 8 bases left in between. This CDR3 reads CASSLSEANTEAFF. The DNA for the CDR3 is TGTGCCAGCAGCTTAAGTGAGGCGAACACTGAAGCTTTCTTT. Variable domain in full (rest from reference TRBV7-8 and TRBJ1-1): GAGVSQSPRYKVAKRGQDVALRCDPISGHVSLFWYQQALGQGPEFLTYFQNEAQLDKSGLPSDRFFAERPEGSVSTLKIQRTQQEDSAVYLCASSLSEANTEAFFGQGTRLTVV.

V and J are TRBV28 and TRBJ2-7; no definite D call. CDR1 and CDR2 (germline): MDHEN, SYDVKM. There are 11 residues in the CDR3. Trimming removed 2 bases at V and 7 bases at J, with 6 bases between. The CDR3 protein is CASSLRREQYF. The DNA for the CDR3 is TGTGCCAGCAGTTTAAGGCGGGAGCAGTACTTC.

V usage is TRBV6-6 and J usage is TRBJ2-3; 7 bases match TRBD2. This CDR3 spans 16 amino acids. The germline CDR1 and CDR2 sequences are MNHNY and SVGAGI (reference sequence). The V and J ends lost 0 bases and 4 bases, in that order; junction bases with no gene match: 7. This chain's CDR3 is CASSYSGSGHPDTQYF. CDR3 sequence (DNA): TGTGCCAGCAGTTACTCGGGTAGCGGGCACCCAGATACGCAGTATTTT.

This sequence joins TRBV5-8 and TRBJ2-2, with a weak D call TRBD2 (5 bases). This CDR3 comprises 14 residues. Germline CDR1 reads SGHTS; CDR2 reads YDEGEE. Trimming took off 4 bases at V and 6 bases at J, with 13 bases between the two ends. The CDR3 region has the DNA TGTGCCAGCAGCCTGAGGGATGGGGCCGGGGAGCTGTTTTTT. Protein: CASSLRDGAGELFF. Based on the CDR3 plus reference TRBV5-8 and TRBJ2-2, the full variable domain is EAGVTQSPTHLIKTRGQQATLRCSPISGHTSVYWYQQALGLGLQFLLWYDEGEERNRGNFPPRFSGRQFPNYSSELNVNALELEDSALYLCASSLRDGAGELFFGEGSRLTVL.